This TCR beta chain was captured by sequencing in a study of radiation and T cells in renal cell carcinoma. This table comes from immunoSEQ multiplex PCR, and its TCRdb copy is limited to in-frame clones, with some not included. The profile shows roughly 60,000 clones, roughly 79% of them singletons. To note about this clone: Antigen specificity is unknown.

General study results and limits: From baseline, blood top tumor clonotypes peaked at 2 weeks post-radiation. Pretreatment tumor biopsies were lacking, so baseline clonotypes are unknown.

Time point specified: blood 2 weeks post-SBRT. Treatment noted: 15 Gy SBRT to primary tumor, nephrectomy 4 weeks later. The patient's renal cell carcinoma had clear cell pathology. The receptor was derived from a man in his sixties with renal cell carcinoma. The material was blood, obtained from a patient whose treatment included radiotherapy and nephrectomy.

The CDR3 here is CASSFGARYTF. The CDR3 nucleotides read TGTGCCAGCAGCTTTGGGGCCCGCTACACCTTC. The chain links TRBV7-9 to TRBJ1-2, with D perhaps TRBD1 (5 bases). Trimming left V 3 bases short and J 9 bases short, with 8 bases between. CDR1 is SEHNR, CDR2 FQNEAQ, per germline (reference sequence). The CDR3 is 11 amino acids.